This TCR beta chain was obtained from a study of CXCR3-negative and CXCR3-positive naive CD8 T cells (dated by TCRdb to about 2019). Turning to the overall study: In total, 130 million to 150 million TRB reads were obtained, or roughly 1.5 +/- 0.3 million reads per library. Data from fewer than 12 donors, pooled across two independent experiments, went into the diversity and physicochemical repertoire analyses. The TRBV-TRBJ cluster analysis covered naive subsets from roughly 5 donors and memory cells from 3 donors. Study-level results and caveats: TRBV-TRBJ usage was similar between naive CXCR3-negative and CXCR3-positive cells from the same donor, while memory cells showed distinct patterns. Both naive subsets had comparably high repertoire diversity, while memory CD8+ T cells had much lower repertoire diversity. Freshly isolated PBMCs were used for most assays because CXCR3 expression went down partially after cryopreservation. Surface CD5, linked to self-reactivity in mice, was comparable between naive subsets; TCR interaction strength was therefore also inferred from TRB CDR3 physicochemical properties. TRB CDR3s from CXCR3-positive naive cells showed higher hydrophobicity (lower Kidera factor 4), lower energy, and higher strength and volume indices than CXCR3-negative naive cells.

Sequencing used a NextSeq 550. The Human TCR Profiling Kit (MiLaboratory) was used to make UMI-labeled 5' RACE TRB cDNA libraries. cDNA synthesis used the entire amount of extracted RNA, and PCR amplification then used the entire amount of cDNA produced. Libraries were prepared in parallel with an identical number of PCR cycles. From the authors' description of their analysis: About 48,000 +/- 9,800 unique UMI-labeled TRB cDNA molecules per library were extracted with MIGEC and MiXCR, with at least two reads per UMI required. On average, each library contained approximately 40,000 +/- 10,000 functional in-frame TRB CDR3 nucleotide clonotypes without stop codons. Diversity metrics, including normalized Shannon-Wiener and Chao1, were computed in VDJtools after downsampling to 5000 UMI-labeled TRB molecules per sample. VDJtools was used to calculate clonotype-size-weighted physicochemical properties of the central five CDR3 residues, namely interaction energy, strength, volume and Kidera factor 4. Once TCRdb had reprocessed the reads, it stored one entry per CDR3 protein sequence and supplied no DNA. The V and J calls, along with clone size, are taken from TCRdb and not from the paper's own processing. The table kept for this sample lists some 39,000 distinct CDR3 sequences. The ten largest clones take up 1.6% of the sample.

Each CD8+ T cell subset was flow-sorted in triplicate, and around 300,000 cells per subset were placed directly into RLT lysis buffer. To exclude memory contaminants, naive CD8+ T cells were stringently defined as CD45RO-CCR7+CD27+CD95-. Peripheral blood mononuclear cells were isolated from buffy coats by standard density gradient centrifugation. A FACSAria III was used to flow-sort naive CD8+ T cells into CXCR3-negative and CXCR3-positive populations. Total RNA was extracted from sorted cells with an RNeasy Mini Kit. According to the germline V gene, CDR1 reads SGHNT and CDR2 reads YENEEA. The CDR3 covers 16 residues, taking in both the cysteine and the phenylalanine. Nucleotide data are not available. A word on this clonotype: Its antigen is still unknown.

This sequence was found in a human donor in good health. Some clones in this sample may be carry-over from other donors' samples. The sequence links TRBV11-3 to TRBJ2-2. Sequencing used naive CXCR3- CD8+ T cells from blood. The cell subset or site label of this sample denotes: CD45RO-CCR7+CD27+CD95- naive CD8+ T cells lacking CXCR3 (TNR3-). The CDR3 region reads CASSLDTGLHTGELFF.